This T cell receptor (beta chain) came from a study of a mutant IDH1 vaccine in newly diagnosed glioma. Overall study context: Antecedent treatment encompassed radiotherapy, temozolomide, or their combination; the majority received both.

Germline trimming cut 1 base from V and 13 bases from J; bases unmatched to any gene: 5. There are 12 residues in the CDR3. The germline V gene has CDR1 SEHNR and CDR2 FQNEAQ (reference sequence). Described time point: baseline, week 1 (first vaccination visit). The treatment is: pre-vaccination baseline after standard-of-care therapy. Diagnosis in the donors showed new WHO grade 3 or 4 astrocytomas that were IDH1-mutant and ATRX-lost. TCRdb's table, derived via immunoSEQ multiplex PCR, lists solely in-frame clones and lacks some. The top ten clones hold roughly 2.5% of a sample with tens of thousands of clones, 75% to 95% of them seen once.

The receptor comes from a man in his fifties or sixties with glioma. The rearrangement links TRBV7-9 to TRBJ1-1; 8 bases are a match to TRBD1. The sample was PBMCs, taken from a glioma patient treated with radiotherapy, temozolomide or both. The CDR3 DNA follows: TGTGCCAGCAGCTTAGGCCGCGACAGGGGTTTCTTT. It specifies CASSLGRDRGFF.